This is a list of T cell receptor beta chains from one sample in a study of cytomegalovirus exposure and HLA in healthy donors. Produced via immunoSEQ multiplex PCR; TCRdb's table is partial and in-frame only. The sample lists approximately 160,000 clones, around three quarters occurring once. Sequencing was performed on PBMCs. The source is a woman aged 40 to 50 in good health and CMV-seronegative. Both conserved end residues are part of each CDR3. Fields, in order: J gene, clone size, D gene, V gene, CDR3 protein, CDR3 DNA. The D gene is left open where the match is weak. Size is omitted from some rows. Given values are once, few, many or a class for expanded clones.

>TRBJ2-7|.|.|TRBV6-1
CASFFEGGNYEQYF
TGTGCCAGCTTTTTCGAGGGCGGGAATTACGAGCAGTACTTC
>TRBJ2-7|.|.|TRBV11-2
CASSPRVGRGPSSYEQYF
TGTGCCAGCAGCCCCCGGGTCGGGAGGGGGCCGTCATCCTACGAGCAGTACTTC
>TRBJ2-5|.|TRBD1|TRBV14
CASSQLGRGLGETQYF
TGTGCCAGCAGCCAATTGGGCAGGGGGCTAGGAGAGACCCAGTACTTC
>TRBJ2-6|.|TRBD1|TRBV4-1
CASSPGTVIPLSGANVLTF
TGCGCCAGCAGCCCCGGGACAGTTATTCCCCTCTCTGGGGCCAACGTCCTGACTTTC
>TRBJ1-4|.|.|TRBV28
CASSPWGHNEKLFF
TGTGCCAGCAGCCCTTGGGGGCATAATGAAAAACTGTTTTTT
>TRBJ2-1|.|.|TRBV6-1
CAGPPIGGDNEQFF
TGTGCCGGCCCTCCTATCGGCGGAGACAATGAGCAGTTCTTC
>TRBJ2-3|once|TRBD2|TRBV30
CACWRETETDTQYF
TGTGCCTGTTGGCGGGAGACAGAGACAGATACGCAGTATTTT
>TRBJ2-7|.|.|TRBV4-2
CASSPLGAPVRYF
TGTGCCAGCAGCCCGTTGGGAGCTCCCGTCCGGTACTTC
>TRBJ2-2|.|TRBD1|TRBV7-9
CASRGGTGETGELFF
TGTGCCAGCAGGGGCGGGACAGGGGAAACCGGGGAGCTGTTTTTT
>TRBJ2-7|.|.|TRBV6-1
CASSEALRGTSTSYEQYF
TGTGCCAGCAGTGAAGCGCTTCGGGGAACTAGTACCTCCTACGAGCAGTACTTC
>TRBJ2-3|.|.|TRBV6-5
CASSYSNREGTDTQYF
TGTGCCAGCAGTTACTCGAACAGGGAAGGCACAGATACGCAGTATTTT
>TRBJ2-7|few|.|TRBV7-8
CASSLRGSYEQYF
TGTGCCAGCAGCCTCAGGGGTTCCTACGAGCAGTACTTC
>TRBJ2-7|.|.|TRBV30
CAWSGGYEQYF
TGTGCCTGGAGTGGAGGGTACGAGCAGTACTTC
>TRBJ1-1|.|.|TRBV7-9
CASSGRRGLNTEAFF
TGTGCCAGCAGCGGGCGGCGGGGGCTGAACACTGAAGCTTTCTTT
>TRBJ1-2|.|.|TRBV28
CASSSSYGYTF
TGTGCCAGCAGTTCCAGCTATGGCTACACCTTC
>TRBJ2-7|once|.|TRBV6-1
CASRTLAAGYEQYF
TGTGCCAGCAGGACCTTAGCGGCCGGCTACGAGCAGTACTTC
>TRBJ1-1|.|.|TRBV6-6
CGSGETNTEAFF
TGTGGCAGCGGCGAGACTAACACTGAAGCTTTCTTT
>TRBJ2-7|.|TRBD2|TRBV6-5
CASRPSGSNYEQYF
TGTGCCAGCAGGCCTAGCGGGAGCAACTACGAGCAGTACTTC
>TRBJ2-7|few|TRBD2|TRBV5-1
CASKSLAGVSYEQYF
TGCGCCAGCAAATCCCTAGCGGGAGTTTCCTACGAGCAGTACTTC
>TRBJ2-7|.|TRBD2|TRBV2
CASSQLAGGAEQYF
TGTGCCAGCAGCCAACTAGCGGGAGGCGCCGAGCAGTACTTC
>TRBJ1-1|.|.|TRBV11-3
CASSRPEGVTEAFF
TGTGCCAGCAGCCGCCCTGAGGGGGTCACTGAAGCTTTCTTT
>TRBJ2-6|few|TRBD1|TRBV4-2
CASSQAGGSGANVLTF
TGTGCCAGCAGCCAAGCAGGGGGCTCTGGGGCCAACGTCCTGACTTTC
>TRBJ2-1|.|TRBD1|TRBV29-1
CSVGQGTNEQFF
TGCAGCGTCGGACAGGGAACCAATGAGCAGTTCTTC
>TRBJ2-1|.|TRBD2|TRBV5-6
CASSPTSGIYNEQFF
TGTGCCAGCAGCCCGACTAGCGGCATTTACAATGAGCAGTTCTTC
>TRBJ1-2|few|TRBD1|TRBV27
CASSFTGQGSSYTF
TGTGCCAGCAGTTTCACCGGACAGGGGAGTTCGTACACCTTC
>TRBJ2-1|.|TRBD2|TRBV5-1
CASSLEAGGFGNEQFF
TGCGCCAGCAGCTTGGAAGCGGGAGGGTTTGGAAATGAGCAGTTCTTC
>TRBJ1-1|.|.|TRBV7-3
CASSLAGVDTEAFF
TGTGCCAGCAGCTTGGCGGGTGTAGACACTGAAGCTTTCTTT
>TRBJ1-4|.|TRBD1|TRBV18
CASSPTRDSGAKLFF
TGTGCCAGCTCACCAACCCGGGACAGTGGCGCCAAACTGTTTTTT
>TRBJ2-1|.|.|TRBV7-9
CASSPLEYLGYNEQFF
TGTGCCAGCAGCCCCCTCGAGTACCTAGGTTACAATGAGCAGTTCTTC
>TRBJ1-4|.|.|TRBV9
CASSVLGGNNEKLFF
TGTGCCAGCAGCGTTTTGGGGGGTAACAATGAAAAACTGTTTTTT
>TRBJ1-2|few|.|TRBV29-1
CSVPKQGEGGYTF
TGCAGCGTCCCAAAACAGGGTGAGGGCGGCTACACCTTC